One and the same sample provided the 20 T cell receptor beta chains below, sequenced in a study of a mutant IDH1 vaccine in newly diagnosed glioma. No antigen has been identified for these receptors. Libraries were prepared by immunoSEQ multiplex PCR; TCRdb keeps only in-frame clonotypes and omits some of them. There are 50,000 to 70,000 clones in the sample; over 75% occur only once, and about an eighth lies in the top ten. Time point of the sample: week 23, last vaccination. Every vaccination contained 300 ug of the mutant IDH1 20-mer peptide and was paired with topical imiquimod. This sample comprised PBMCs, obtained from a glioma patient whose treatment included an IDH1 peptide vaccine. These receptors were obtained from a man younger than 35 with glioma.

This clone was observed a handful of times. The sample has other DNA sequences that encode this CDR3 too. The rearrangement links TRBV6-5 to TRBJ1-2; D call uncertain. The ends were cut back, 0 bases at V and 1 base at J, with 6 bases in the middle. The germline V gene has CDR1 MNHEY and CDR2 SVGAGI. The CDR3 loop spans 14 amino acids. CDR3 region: CASSYSSSNYGYTF. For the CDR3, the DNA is TGTGCCAGCAGTTACTCGAGCAGTAACTATGGCTACACCTTC.

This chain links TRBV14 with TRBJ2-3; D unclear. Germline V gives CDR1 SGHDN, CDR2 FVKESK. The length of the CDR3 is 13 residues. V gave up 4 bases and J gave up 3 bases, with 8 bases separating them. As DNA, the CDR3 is TGTGCCAGCAGCCCCCACATGACAGATACGCAGTATTTT. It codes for CASSPHMTDTQYF.

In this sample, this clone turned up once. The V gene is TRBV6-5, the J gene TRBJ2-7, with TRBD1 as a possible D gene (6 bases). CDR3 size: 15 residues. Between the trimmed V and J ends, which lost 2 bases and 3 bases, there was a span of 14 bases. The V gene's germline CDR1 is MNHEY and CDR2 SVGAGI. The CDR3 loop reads CASSYTAEGVYEQYF. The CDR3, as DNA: TGTGCCAGCAGTTACACGGCCGAGGGGGTCTACGAGCAGTACTTC.

The CDR3 loop reads CASSLVTGASTDTQYF. The CDR3 nucleotides read TGTGCCAGCAGCTTGGTCACAGGGGCCAGCACAGATACGCAGTATTTT. V and J are TRBV5-4 and TRBJ2-3; 7 bases are shared with TRBD1. V lost 0 bases to trimming and J lost 0 bases; unmatched junction nucleotides: 4. This CDR3 has 16 amino acids. Germline lookup yields CDR1 SGHNT and CDR2 YYREEE (reference sequence). Looking up the rest from reference TRBV5-4 and TRBJ2-3 gives the full variable domain: ETGVTQSPTHLIKTRGQQVTLRCSSQSGHNTVSWYQQALGQGPQFIFQYYREEENGRGNFPPRFSGLQFPNYSSELNVNALELDDSALYLCASSLVTGASTDTQYFGPGTRLTVL.

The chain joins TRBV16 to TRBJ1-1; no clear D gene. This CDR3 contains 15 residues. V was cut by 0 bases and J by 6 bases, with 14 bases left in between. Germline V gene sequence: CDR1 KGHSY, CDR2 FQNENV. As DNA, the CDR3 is TGTGCCAGCAGCCAATCACCCTCCGGGGTCCCTGAAGCTTTCTTT. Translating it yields CASSQSPSGVPEAFF.

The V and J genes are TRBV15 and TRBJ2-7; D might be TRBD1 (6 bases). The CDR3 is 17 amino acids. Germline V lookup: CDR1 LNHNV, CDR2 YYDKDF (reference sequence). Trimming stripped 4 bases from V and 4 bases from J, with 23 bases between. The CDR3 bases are TGTGCCACCAGCACCCAACAGGGTAAGGGACGTCTTTACGAGCAGTACTTC. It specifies CATSTQQGKGRLYEQYF.

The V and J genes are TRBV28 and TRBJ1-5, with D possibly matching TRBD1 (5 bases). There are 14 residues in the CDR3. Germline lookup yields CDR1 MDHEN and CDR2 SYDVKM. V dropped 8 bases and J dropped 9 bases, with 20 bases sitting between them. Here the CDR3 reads CASLPGGGTLPQHF. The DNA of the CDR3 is TGTGCCAGCCTCCCTGGGGGTGGGACGTTGCCCCAGCATTTT.

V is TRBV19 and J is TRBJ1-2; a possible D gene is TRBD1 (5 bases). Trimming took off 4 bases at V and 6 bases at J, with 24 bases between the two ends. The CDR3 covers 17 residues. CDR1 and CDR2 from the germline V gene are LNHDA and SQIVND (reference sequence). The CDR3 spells CASSSRVRPNLADGYTF. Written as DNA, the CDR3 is TGTGCCAGTAGTAGCAGGGTACGCCCGAACCTCGCTGATGGCTACACCTTC.

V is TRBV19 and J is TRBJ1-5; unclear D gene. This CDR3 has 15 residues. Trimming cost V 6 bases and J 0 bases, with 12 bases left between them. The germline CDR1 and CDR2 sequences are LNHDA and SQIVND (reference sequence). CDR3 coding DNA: TGTGCCAGTAGCAAGGCCAGGATTAGCAATCAGCCCCAGCATTTT. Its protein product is CASSKARISNQPQHF.

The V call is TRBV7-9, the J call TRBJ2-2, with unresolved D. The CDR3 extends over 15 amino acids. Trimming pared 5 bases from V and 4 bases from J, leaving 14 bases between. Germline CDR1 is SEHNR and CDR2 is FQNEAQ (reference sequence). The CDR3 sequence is CASSRTPRGTGELFF. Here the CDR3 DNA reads TGTGCCAGCAGCCGAACCCCCCGAGGCACCGGGGAGCTGTTTTTT.

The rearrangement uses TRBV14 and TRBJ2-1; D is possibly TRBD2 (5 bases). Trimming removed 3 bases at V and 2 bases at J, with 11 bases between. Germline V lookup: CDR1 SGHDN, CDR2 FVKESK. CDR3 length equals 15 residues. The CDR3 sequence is CASSQTIATYNEQFF. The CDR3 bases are TGTGCCAGCAGCCAGACTATAGCCACCTACAATGAGCAGTTCTTC.

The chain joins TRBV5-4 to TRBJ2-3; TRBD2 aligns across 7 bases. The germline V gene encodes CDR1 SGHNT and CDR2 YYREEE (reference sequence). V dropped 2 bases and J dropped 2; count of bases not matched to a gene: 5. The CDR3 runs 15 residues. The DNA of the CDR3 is TGTGCCAGCAGCTTTCCCGGGACTAACACAGATACGCAGTATTTT. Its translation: CASSFPGTNTDTQYF.

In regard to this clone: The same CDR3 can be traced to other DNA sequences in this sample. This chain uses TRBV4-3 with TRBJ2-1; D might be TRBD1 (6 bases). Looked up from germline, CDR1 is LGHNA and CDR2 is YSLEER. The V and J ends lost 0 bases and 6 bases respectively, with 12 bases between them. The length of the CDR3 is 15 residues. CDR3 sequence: CASSQDRGVGNEQFF. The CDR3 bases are TGCGCCAGCAGCCAAGACAGGGGCGTGGGCAATGAGCAGTTCTTC.

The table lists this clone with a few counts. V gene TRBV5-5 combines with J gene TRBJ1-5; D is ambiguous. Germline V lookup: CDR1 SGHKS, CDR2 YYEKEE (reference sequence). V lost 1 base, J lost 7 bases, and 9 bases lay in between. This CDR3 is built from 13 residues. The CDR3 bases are TGTGCCAGCAGCTTGAGGATGGGCCAGCCCCAGCATTTT. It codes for CASSLRMGQPQHF.

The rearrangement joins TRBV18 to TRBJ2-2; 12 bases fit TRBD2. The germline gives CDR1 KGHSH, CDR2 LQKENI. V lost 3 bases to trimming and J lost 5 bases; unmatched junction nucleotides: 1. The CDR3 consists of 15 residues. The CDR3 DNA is TGTGCCAGCTCACCTGGACTAGCGGGGACCGGGGAGCTGTTTTTT. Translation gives CASSPGLAGTGELFF.

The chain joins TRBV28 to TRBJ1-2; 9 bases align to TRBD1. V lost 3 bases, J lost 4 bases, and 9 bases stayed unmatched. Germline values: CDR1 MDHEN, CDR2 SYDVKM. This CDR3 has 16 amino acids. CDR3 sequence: CASSLGTGLASYGYTF. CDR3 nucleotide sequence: TGTGCCAGCAGTTTGGGGACAGGGTTGGCTTCCTATGGCTACACCTTC.

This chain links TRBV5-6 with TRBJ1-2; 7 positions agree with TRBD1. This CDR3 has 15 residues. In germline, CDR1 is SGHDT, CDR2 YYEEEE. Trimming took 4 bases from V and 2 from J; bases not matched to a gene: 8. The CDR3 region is CASSKPGQINYGYTF. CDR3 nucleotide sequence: TGTGCCAGCAGCAAACCGGGACAGATAAACTATGGCTACACCTTC.

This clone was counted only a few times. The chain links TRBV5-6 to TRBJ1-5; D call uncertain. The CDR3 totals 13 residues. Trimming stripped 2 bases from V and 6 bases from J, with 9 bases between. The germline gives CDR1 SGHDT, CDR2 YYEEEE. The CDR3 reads CASSFWGTQPQHF. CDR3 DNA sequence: TGTGCCAGCAGCTTTTGGGGAACTCAGCCCCAGCATTTT.

In DNA form, the CDR3 reads TGTGCCAGCAGCGTAGATGGCAATCAGCCCCAGCATTTT. It translates to CASSVDGNQPQHF. The J gene is TRBJ1-5, the V gene TRBV9, with D uncertain. This CDR3 is 13 amino acids long. The V and J ends lost 0 bases and 2 bases respectively, with 3 bases between them. Germline CDR1 and CDR2: SGDLS and YYNGEE.

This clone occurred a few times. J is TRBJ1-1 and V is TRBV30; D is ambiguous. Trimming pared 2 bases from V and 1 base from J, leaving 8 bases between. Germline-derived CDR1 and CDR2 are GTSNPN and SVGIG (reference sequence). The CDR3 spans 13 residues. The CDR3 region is CAWSWPKNTEAFF. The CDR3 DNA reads TGTGCCTGGAGTTGGCCCAAGAACACTGAAGCTTTCTTT.